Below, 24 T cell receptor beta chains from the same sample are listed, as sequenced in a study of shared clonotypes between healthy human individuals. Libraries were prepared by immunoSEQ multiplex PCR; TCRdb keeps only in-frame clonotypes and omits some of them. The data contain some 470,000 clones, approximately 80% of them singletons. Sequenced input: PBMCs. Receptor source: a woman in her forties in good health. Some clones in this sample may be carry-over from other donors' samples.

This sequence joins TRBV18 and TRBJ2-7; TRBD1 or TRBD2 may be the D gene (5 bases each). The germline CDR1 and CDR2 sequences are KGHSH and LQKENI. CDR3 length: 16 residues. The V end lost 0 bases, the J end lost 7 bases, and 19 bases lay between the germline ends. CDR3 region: CASSPPLGEGLWEQYF. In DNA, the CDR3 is TGTGCCAGCTCACCACCGTTGGGGGAAGGGCTTTGGGAGCAGTACTTC.

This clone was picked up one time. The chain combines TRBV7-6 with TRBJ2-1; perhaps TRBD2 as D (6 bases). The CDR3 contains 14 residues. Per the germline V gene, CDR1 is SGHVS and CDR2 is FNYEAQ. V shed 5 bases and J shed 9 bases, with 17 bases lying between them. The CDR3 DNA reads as TGTGCCAGCAGCCCTTTGGGAGCGGGCGGTGAGCAGTTCTTC. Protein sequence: CASSPLGAGGEQFF.

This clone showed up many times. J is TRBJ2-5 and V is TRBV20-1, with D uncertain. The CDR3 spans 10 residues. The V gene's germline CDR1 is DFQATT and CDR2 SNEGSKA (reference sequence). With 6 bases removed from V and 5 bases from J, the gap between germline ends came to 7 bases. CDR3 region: CSALGETQYF. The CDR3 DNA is TGCAGTGCCCTGGGGGAGACCCAGTACTTC.

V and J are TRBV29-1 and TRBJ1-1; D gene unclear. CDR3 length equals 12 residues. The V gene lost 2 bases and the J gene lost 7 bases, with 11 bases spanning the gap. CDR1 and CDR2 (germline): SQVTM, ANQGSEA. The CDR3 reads CSVESSRLEAFF. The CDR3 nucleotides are TGCAGCGTTGAAAGTTCGAGGCTTGAAGCTTTCTTT.

In DNA form, the CDR3 reads TGTGCCAGCAGCTCCGGCCTAGCGAGGACAGATACGCAGTATTTT. Translating it yields CASSSGLARTDTQYF. V gene TRBV7-9 combines with J gene TRBJ2-3; weak D call: TRBD2 (6 bases). This CDR3 has 15 amino acids. CDR1 and CDR2 (germline): SEHNR, FQNEAQ (reference sequence). V was trimmed by 4 bases and J by 3 bases, leaving 14 bases between them.

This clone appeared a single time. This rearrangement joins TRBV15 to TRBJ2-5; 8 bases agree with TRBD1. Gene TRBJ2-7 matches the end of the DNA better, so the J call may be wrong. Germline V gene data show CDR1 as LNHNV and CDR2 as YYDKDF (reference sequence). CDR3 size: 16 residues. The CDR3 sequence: CATSRDRGRDSIEQYF. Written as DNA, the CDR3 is TGTGCCACCAGCAGAGACAGGGGGCGCGACTCTATCGAGCAGTACTTC.

The CDR3 region is CASRPVANTEAFF. In nucleotides, the CDR3 is TGTGCCAGCAGACCCGTAGCGAACACTGAAGCTTTCTTT. The V gene is TRBV6-5, the J gene TRBJ1-1; no clear D. This CDR3 spans 13 amino acids. CDR1 and CDR2 from the germline V gene are MNHEY and SVGAGI. Trimming stripped 6 bases from V and 1 base from J, with 9 bases between.

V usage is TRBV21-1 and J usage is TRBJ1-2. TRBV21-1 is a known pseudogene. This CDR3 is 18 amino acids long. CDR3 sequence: CASSKDARRGAFNYGYTF. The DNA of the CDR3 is TGTGCCAGCAGCAAAGACGCGAGACGGGGGGCTTTTAACTATGGCTACACCTTC.

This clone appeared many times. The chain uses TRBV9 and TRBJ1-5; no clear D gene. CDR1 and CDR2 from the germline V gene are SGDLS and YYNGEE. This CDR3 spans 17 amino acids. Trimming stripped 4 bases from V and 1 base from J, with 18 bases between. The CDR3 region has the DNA TGTGCCAGCAGCAAGTTTCCCTGGGCGGGGAGCAATCAGCCCCAGCATTTT. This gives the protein CASSKFPWAGSNQPQHF.

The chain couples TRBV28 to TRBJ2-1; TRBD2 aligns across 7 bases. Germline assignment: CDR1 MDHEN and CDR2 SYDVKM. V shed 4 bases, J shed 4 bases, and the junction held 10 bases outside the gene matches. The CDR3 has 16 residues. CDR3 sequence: CASSSSQRDRYNEQFF. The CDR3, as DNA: TGTGCCAGCAGTTCCTCCCAGCGGGATCGATACAATGAGCAGTTCTTC.

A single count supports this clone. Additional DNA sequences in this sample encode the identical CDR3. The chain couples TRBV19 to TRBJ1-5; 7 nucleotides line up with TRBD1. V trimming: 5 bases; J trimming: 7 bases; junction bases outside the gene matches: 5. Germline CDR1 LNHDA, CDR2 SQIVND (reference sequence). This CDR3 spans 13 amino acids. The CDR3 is CASSRQGLQPQHF. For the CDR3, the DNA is TGTGCCAGTAGTCGACAGGGTTTACAGCCCCAGCATTTT.

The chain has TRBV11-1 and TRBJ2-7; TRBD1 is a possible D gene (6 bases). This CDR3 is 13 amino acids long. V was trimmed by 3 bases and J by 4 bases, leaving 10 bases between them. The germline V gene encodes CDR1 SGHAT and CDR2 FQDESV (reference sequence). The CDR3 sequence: CASSFQGGYEQYF. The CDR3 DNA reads TGTGCCAGCAGCTTCCAAGGGGGTTACGAGCAGTACTTC.

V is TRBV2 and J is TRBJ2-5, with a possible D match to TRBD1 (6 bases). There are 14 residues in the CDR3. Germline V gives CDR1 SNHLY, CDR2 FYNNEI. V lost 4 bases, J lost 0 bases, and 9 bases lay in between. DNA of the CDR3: TGTGCCAGCAGTGCCGACAGGAACCAAGAGACCCAGTACTTC. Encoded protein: CASSADRNQETQYF.

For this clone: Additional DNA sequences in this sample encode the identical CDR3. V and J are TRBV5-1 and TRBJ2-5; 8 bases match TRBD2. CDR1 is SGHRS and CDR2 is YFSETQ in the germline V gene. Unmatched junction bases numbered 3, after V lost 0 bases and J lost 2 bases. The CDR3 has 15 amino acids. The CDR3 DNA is TGCGCCAGCAGCTTGGGTTTAGCGGGGCAAGAGACCCAGTACTTC. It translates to CASSLGLAGQETQYF.

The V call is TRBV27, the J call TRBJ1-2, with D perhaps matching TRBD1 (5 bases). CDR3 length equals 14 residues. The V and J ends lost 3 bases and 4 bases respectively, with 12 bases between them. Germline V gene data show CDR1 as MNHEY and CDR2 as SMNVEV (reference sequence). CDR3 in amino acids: CASSFQGSLYGYTF. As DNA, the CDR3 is TGTGCCAGCAGTTTCCAGGGCAGCCTCTATGGCTACACCTTC.

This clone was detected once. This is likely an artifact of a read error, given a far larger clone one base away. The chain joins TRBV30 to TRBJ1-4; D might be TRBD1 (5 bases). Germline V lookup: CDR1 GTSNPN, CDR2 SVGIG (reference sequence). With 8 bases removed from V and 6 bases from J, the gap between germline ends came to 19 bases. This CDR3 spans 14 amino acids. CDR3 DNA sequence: TGTGCCCGGGAGGACCGGACAAGGGATGAAAAACTGTTTTTT. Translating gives CAREDRTRDEKLFF.

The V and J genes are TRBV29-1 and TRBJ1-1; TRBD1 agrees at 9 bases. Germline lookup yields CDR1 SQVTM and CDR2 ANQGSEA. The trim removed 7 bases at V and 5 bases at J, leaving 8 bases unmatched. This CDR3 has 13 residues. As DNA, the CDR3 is TGCAGCGCCACAGGGGGCTCGTGGACTGAAGCTTTCTTT. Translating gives CSATGGSWTEAFF.

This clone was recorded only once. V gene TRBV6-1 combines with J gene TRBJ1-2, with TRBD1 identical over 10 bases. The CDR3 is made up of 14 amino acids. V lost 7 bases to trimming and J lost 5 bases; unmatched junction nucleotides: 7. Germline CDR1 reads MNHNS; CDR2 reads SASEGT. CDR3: CASKPGQGLYGYTF. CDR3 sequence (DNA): TGTGCCAGCAAACCGGGACAGGGGCTATATGGCTACACCTTC.

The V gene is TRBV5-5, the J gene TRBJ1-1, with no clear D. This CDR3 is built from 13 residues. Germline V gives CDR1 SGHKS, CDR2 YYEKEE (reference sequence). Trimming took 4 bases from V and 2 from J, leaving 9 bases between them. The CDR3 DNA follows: TGTGCCAGCAGCCCCGACGGAAACACTGAAGCTTTCTTT. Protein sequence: CASSPDGNTEAFF.

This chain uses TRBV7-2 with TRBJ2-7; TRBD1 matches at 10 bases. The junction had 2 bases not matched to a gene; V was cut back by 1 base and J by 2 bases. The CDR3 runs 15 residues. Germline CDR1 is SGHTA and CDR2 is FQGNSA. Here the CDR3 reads CASSLGQGAPYEQYF. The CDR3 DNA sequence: TGTGCCAGCAGCTTAGGACAGGGGGCCCCCTACGAGCAGTACTTC.

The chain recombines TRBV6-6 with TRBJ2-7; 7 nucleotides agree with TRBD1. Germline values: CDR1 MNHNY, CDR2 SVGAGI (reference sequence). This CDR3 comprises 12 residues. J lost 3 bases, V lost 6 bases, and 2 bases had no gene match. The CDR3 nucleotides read TGTGCCAGCAGAAGGGACAGCTACGAGCAGTACTTC. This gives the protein CASRRDSYEQYF.

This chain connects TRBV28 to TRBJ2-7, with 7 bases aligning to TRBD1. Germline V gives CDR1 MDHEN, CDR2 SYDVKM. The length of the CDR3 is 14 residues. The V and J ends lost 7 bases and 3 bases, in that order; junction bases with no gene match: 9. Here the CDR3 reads CASIGGQTDYEQYF. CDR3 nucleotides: TGTGCCAGCATTGGGGGACAGACAGACTACGAGCAGTACTTC.

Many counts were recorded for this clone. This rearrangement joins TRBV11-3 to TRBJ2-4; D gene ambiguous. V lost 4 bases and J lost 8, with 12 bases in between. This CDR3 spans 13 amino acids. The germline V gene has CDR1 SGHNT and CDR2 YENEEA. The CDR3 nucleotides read TGTGCCAGCAGCTCCAATAACATGGACATTCAGTACTTC. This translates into CASSSNNMDIQYF. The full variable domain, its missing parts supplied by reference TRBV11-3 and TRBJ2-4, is EAGVVQSPRYKIIEKKQPVAFWCNPISGHNTLYWYLQNLGQGPELLIRYENEEAVDDSQLPKDRFSAERLKGVDSTLKIQPAELGDSAVYLCASSSNNMDIQYFGAGTRLSVL.

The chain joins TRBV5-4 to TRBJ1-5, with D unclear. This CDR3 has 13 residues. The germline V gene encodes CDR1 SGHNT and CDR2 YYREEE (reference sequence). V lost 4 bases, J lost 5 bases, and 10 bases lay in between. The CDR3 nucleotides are TGTGCCAGCAGCCAGGAACCAGATCAGCCCCAGCATTTT. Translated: CASSQEPDQPQHF.